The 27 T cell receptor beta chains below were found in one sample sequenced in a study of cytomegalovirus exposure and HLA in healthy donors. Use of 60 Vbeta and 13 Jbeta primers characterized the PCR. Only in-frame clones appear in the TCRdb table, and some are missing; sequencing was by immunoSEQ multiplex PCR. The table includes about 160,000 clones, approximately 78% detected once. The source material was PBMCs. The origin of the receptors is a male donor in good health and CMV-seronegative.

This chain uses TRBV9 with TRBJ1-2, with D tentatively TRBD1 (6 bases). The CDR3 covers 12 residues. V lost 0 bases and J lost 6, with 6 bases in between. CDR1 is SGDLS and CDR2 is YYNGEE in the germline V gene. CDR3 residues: CASSVAGDGYTF. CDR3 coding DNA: TGTGCCAGCAGCGTAGCAGGGGATGGCTACACCTTC.

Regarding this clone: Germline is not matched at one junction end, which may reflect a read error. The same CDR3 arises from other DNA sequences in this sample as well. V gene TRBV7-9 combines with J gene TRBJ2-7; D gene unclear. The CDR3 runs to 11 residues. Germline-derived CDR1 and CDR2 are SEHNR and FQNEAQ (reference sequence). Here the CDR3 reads CSSSTYYEQYF. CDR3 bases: TGTTCCAGCAGCACCTACTACGAGCAGTACTTC.

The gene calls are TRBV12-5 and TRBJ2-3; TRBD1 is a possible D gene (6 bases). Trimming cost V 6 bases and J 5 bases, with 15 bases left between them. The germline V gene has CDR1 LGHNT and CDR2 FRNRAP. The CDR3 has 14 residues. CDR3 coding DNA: TGTGCTAGTGGGTACAGGGATGGGAAAGATACGCAGTATTTT. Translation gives CASGYRDGKDTQYF. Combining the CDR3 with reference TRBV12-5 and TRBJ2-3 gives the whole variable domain DARVTQTPRHKVTEMGQEVTMRCQPILGHNTVFWYRQTMMQGLELLAYFRNRAPLDDSGMPKDRFSAEMPDATLATLKIQPSEPRDSAVYFCASGYRDGKDTQYFGPGTRLTVL.

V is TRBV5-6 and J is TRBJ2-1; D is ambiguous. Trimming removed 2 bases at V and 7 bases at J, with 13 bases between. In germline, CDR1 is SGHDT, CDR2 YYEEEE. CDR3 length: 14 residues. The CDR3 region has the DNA TGTGCCAGCAGCTTCGGGTGGCAAAAGAATGAGCAGTTCTTC. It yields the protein CASSFGWQKNEQFF.

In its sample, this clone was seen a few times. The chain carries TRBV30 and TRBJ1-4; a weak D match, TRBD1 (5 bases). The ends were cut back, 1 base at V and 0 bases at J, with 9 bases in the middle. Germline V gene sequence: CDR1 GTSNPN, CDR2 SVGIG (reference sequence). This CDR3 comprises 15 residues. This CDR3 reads CAWSATVTTNEKLFF. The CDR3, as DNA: TGTGCCTGGAGTGCGACAGTGACAACTAATGAAAAACTGTTTTTT.

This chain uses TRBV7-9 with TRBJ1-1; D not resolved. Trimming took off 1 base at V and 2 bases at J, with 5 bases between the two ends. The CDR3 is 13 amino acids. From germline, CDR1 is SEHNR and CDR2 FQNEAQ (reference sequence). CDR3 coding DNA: TGTGCCAGCAGCTTAGAGCCAAACACTGAAGCTTTCTTT. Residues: CASSLEPNTEAFF.

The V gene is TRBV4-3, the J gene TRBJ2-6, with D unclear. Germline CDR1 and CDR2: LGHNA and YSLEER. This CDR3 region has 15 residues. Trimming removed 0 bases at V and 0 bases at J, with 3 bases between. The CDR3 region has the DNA TGCGCCAGCAGCCAAGACATCTCTGGGGCCAACGTCCTGACTTTC. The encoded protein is CASSQDISGANVLTF.

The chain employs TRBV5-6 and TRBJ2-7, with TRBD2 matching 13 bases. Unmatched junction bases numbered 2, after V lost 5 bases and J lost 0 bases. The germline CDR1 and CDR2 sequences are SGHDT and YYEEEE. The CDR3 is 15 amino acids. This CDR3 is CASSRTSGSSYEQYF. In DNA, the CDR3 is TGTGCCAGCAGTAGGACTAGCGGGAGCTCCTACGAGCAGTACTTC. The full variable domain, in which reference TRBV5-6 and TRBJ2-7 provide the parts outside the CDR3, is DAGVTQSPTHLIKTRGQQVTLRCSPKSGHDTVSWYQQALGQGPQFIFQYYEEEERQRGNFPDRFSGHQFPNYSSELNVNALLLGDSALYLCASSRTSGSSYEQYFGPGTRLTVT.

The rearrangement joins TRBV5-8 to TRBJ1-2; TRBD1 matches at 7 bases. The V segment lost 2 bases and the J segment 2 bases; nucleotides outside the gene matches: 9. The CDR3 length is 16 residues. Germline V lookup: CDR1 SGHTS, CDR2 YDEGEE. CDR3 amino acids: CASSFSAGTDNYGYTF. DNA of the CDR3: TGTGCCAGCAGCTTCAGCGCCGGGACAGACAACTATGGCTACACCTTC.

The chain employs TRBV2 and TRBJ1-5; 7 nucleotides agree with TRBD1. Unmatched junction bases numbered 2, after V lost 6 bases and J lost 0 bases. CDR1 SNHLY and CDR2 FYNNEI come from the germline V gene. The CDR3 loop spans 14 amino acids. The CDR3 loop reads CASRGQLSNQPQHF. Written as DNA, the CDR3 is TGTGCCAGCAGGGGACAGCTTAGCAATCAGCCCCAGCATTTT.

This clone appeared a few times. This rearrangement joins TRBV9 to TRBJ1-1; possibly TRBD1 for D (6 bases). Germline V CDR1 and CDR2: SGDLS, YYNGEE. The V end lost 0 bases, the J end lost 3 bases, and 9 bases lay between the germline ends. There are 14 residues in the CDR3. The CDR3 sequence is CASSVGQGYTEAFF. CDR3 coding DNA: TGTGCCAGCAGCGTAGGGCAGGGGTACACTGAAGCTTTCTTT.

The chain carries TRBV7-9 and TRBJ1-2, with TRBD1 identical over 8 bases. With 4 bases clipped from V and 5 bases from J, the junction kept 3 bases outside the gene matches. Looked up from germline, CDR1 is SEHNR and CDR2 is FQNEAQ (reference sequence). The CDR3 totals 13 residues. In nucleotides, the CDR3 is TGTGCCAGCAGCTGGACAGGGTCTTATGGCTACACCTTC. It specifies CASSWTGSYGYTF.

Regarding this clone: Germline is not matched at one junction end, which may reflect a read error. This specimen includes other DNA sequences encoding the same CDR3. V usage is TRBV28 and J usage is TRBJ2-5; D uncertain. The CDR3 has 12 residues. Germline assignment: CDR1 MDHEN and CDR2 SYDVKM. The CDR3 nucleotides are TGTGCTAGCAGTTCCACTATAGAGACCCAGTACTTC. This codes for CASSSTIETQYF.

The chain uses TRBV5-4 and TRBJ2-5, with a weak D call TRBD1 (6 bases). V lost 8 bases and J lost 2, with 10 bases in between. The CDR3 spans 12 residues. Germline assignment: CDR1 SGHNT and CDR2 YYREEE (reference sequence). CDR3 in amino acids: CASSDRQETQYF. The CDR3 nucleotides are TGTGCCAGTTCCGACAGGCAAGAGACCCAGTACTTC.

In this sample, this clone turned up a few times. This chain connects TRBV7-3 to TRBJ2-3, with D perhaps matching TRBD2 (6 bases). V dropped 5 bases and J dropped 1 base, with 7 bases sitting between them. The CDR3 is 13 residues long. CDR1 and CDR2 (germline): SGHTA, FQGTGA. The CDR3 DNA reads TGTGCCAGCAGCCGACTAGGCACAGATACGCAGTATTTT. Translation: CASSRLGTDTQYF.

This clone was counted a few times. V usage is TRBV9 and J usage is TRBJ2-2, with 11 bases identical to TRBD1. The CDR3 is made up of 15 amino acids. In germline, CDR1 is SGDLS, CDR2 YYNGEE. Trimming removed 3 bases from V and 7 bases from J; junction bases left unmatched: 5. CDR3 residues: CASSGGQGAGGELFF. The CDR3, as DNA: TGTGCCAGCAGCGGTGGACAGGGGGCGGGCGGGGAGCTGTTTTTT.

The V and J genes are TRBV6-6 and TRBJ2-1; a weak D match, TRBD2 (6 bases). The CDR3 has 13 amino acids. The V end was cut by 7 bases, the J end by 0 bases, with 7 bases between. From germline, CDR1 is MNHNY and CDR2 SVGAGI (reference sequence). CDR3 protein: CASTGGSYNEQFF. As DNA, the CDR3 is TGTGCCAGCACCGGGGGCTCCTACAATGAGCAGTTCTTC.

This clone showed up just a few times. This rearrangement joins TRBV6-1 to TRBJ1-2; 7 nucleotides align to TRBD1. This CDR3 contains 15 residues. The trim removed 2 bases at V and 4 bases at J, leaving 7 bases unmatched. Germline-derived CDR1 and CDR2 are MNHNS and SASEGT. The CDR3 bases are TGTGCCAGCAGTGAAAGGAGGGGGCAAGGCTATGGCTACACCTTC. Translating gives CASSERRGQGYGYTF.

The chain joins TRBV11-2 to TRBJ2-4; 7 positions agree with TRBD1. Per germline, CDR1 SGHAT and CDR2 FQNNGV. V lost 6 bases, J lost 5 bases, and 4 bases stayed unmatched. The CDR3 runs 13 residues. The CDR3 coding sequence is TGTGCCAGCAGACCCGGGACAGAAAACATTCAGTACTTC. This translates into CASRPGTENIQYF.

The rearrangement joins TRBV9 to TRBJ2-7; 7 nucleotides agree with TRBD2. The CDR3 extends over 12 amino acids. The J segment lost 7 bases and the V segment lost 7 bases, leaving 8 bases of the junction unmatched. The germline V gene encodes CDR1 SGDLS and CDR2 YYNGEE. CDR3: CASAPGGGEQYF. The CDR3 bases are TGTGCCAGCGCCCCGGGGGGAGGTGAGCAGTACTTC.

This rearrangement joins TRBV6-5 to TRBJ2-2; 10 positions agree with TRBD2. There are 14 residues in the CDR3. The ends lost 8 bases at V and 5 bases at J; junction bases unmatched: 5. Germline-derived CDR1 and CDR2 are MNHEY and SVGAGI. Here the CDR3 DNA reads TGTGCCAGCTTTGGTAGCGGGAGGACCGGGGAGCTGTTTTTT. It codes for CASFGSGRTGELFF.

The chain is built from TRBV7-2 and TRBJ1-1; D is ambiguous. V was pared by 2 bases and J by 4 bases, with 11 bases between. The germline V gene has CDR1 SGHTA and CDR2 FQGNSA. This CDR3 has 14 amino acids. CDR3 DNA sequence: TGTGCCAGCAGCTTATCGGTGTCGGTCACTGAAGCTTTCTTT. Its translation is CASSLSVSVTEAFF.

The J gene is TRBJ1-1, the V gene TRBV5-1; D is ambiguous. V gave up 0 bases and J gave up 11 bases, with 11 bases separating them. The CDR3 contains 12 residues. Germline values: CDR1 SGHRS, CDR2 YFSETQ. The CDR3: CASSLGGLGAFF. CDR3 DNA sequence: TGCGCCAGCAGCTTGGGAGGGCTGGGGGCTTTCTTT.

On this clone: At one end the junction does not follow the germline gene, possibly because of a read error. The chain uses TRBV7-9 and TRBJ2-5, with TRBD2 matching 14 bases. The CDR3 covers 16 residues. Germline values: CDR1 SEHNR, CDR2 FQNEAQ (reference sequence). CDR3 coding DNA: TGTTCCAGCAGCTTGGGACTAGCGGGAGTCCAAGAGACCCAGTACTTC. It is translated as CSSSLGLAGVQETQYF.

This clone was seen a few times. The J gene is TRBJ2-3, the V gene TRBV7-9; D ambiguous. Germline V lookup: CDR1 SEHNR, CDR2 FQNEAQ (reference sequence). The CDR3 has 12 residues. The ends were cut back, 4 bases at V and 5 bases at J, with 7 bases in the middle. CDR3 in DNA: TGTGCCAGCAGCTCGAGCCTAGATACGCAGTATTTT. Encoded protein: CASSSSLDTQYF.

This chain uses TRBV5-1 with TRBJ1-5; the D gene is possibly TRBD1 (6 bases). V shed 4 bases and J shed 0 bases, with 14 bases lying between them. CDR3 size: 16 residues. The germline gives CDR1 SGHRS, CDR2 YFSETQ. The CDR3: CASSEGTSYSNQPQHF. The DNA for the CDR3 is TGCGCCAGCAGCGAAGGGACATCTTATAGCAATCAGCCCCAGCATTTT.

In DNA, the CDR3 is TGTGCCAGCAGCTTCTCCCCCTCTATCTTCTCTGGGGCCAACGTCCTGACTTTC. Amino acids: CASSFSPSIFSGANVLTF. The genes are TRBV5-6 and TRBJ2-6; D gene ambiguous. The V end was cut by 2 bases, the J end by 0 bases, with 15 bases between. Looked up from germline, CDR1 is SGHDT and CDR2 is YYEEEE. This CDR3 contains 18 residues.